Presented here are 5 T cell receptor beta chains from one specimen sequenced in a study of T cells in Graves' hyperthyroidism and ophthalmopathy (dated by TCRdb to the late 2010s). Library construction relied on multiplex PCR. Sequenced on an Illumina HiSeq 2000. TCR beta CDR3 regions were amplified from RNA transcripts. For the first round of RT-PCR on the TCR CDR3, the HTBI primer set was used together with the Qiagen OneStep RT-PCR kit. The public sequencing data were trimmed at Q25 with fastp and processed into clonotypes with MiXCR by TCRdb, which kept only in-frame beta chains. Here each entry gathers all rows of one CDR3 protein and keeps the most common genes and DNA. Counted in this sample were approximately 610,000 distinct CDR3 sequences; around 17% of them appeared once. The ten largest make up 18% of the sample. The sequencing input was blood. All receptors come from a woman in her late teens or twenties with Graves' hyperthyroidism.

This clonotype was counted at least ten times. The CDR3 DNA reads as TGCAGTGCTTATGGGACAGGGAGCTACGAGCAGTACTTC. It is translated as CSAYGTGSYEQYF. The chain couples TRBV20-1 to TRBJ2-7, with TRBD1 matching over 9 bases. V was clipped by 5 bases and J by 3 bases; unmatched bases: 5. From germline, CDR1 is DFQATT and CDR2 SNEGSKA (reference sequence). The CDR3 extends over 13 amino acids.

This clonotype was observed at least ten times. This chain uses TRBV24-1 with TRBJ2-2, with TRBD1 matching 9 bases. The CDR3 has 16 amino acids. Germline assignment: CDR1 KGHDR and CDR2 SFDVKD. J lost 11 bases, V lost 4 bases, and 13 bases had no gene match. The CDR3 DNA is TGTGCCACCAGTGACCCGAATGGACAGGGGACAGACGAGCTGTTTTTT. Its translation: CATSDPNGQGTDELFF.

A remark on this clonotype: A read error may be the cause here, since a much bigger clone is one base away. This chain connects TRBV12-3 or TRBV12-4 to TRBJ2-7, with TRBD1 matching over 9 bases. The J call may be incorrect, as the DNA end agrees better with TRBJ2-1. CDR3 length equals 16 residues. CDR3 residues: CASSLAIGTGSYEQFF. The CDR3, as DNA: TGTGCCAGCAGTTTAGCGATAGGGACAGGGTCCTACGAGCAGTTCTTC.

The V call is TRBV20-1, the J call TRBJ1-4; 8 bases fit TRBD1. V lost 1 base to trimming and J lost 10 bases; unmatched junction nucleotides: 14. CDR1 and CDR2 from the germline V gene are DFQATT and SNEGSKA (reference sequence). The CDR3 runs 16 residues. In DNA form, the CDR3 reads TGCAGTGCTAGAGTAGCAGGGGGCGACTTCCATGGAAAACTGTTTTTT. It is translated as CSARVAGGDFHGKLFF.

To note about this clonotype: At one end the junction does not follow the germline gene, possibly because of a read error. CDR3 in DNA: TGCACCAGCAGTGATCCCGGGACTAGCGGGAGTGCGGATACGCAGTATTTT. Amino acid sequence: CTSSDPGTSGSADTQYF. The chain employs TRBV10-1 and TRBJ2-3; 14 bases align to TRBD2. This CDR3 is built from 17 residues. The germline gives CDR1 WNHNN, CDR2 SYGVQD (reference sequence).